This entry lists 30 T cell receptor beta chains sequenced from one sample in a study of blood T cell repertoires in COVID-19. TCRdb's table, derived via immunoSEQ multiplex PCR, lists solely in-frame clones and lacks some. The sample carries approximately 40,000 clones, roughly 77% recorded once. The source material was peripheral blood. The receptors shown here come from a man at least 80 years old with active or convalescent COVID-19.

The chain is built from TRBV9 and TRBJ1-4, with D tentatively TRBD1 (6 bases). Trimming cost V 4 bases and J 5 bases, with 15 bases left between them. CDR1 is SGDLS, CDR2 YYNGEE, per germline. The CDR3 is 15 amino acids. Written as DNA, the CDR3 is TGTGCCAGCAGCCCCTCTAGACAGGCCAATGAAAAACTGTTTTTT. It specifies CASSPSRQANEKLFF.

J is TRBJ2-5 and V is TRBV4-2, with 9 bases that match TRBD1. Looked up from germline, CDR1 is LGHNA and CDR2 is YNFKEQ. This CDR3 is built from 16 residues. Trimming at V came to 6 bases and at J to 4 bases, leaving 12 bases not matched to a gene. This CDR3 is CASSPTTGGGVETQYF. In DNA form, the CDR3 reads TGTGCCAGCAGTCCCACGACAGGGGGTGGTGTAGAGACCCAGTACTTC.

The chain couples TRBV5-1 to TRBJ2-7; TRBD2 agrees at 7 bases. This CDR3 has 14 residues. Losses at the gene ends were 4 bases for V and 7 bases for J; bases not matched to a gene: 11. Looked up from germline, CDR1 is SGHRS and CDR2 is YFSETQ. The CDR3 DNA is TGCGCCAGCAGCCAGGGACTATCAGCGGGGGAGCAGTACTTC. This sequence encodes CASSQGLSAGEQYF.

The V and J genes are TRBV29-1 and TRBJ1-2, with TRBD1 matching 8 bases. V was pared by 0 bases and J by 7 bases, with 13 bases of the junction left unmatched. Germline CDR1 reads SQVTM; CDR2 reads ANQGSEA. The CDR3 covers 16 residues. The chain's CDR3 is CSVEDLQTGGKGGYTF. The CDR3, as DNA: TGCAGCGTTGAAGATCTTCAAACAGGGGGAAAGGGTGGCTACACCTTC.

The gene calls are TRBV10-3 and TRBJ2-5, with 13 bases matching TRBD2. The CDR3 totals 17 residues. V lost 10 bases and J lost 5; bases outside the gene matches: 16. CDR1 and CDR2 (germline): ENHRY, SYGVKD. The CDR3 DNA sequence: TGTGCCACTCAACCATCTCGGACTAGCGGGAGTGGTGAGACCCAGTACTTC. Amino acid sequence: CATQPSRTSGSGETQYF.

This clone came up a few times. The CDR3 protein is CARSFSRQGVGEQYF. The CDR3 DNA is TGTGCCAGAAGCTTCTCAAGACAGGGGGTGGGCGAGCAGTACTTC. V and J are TRBV7-5 and TRBJ2-7; the table's D gene call, TRBD1, was not cross checked with the DNA. TRBV7-5 has pseudogene status. CDR3 length: 15 residues.

This clone appeared a few times. The chain has TRBV19 and TRBJ2-7; TRBD2 agrees at 9 bases. The CDR3 spans 16 residues. V gave up 5 bases and J gave up 5 bases; unmatched junction bases: 13. CDR1 is LNHDA, CDR2 SQIVND, per germline (reference sequence). The CDR3 spells CASSSPNGREGDEQYF. CDR3 nucleotides: TGTGCCAGTAGTTCACCCAACGGGCGGGAGGGCGACGAGCAGTACTTC.

Worth noting for this clone: Compared with germline, one end of the junction differs, possibly owing to a read error. The chain uses TRBV6-1 and TRBJ2-1; weak D call: TRBD1 (6 bases). Germline V gives CDR1 MNHNS, CDR2 SASEGT. The CDR3 is 12 residues long. CDR3 in DNA: TGTGCCAGCACTGAACACCAGGGGAGGCAGTTCTTC. Protein product: CASTEHQGRQFF.

The chain is built from TRBV6-1 and TRBJ2-6, with TRBD1 matching 7 bases. Germline values: CDR1 MNHNS, CDR2 SASEGT. With V trimmed by 2 bases and J by 0 bases, 4 bases remained unmatched. The CDR3 consists of 17 residues. In nucleotides, the CDR3 is TGTGCCAGCAGTGAAAGGGACAGCTTCTCTGGGGCCAACGTCCTGACTTTC. Translation: CASSERDSFSGANVLTF.

This chain joins TRBV5-1 and TRBJ2-2, with 7 bases lining up with TRBD1. The CDR3 sequence is 16 residues long. Germline CDR1 reads SGHRS; CDR2 reads YFSETQ. V lost 2 bases to trimming and J lost 5 bases; unmatched junction nucleotides: 9. For the CDR3, the DNA is TGCGCCAGCAGCTTACCCGAGACAGGGTCAACCGGGGAGCTGTTTTTT. Amino acids: CASSLPETGSTGELFF.

The chain has TRBV18 and TRBJ1-2; no clear D. The CDR3 is 14 residues long. From germline, CDR1 is KGHSH and CDR2 LQKENI. Between the trimmed V and J ends, which lost 0 bases and 4 bases, there was a span of 9 bases. The CDR3 sequence is CASSPPEGLYGYTF. The CDR3 region has the DNA TGTGCCAGCTCACCACCGGAGGGCCTCTATGGCTACACCTTC.

The table lists this clone with a few counts. For the CDR3, the DNA is TGTGCCAGTAGTAAGCCCCGCGTGTCTACTAATGAAAAACTGTTTTTT. It translates to CASSKPRVSTNEKLFF. The chain links TRBV19 to TRBJ1-4, with D uncertain. This CDR3 is built from 16 residues. Between the trimmed V and J ends, which lost 4 bases and 2 bases, there was a span of 14 bases. Per the germline V gene, CDR1 is LNHDA and CDR2 is SQIVND (reference sequence). Drawing the rest from reference TRBV19 and TRBJ1-4, the complete variable domain is DGGITQSPKYLFRKEGQNVTLSCEQNLNHDAMYWYRQDPGQGLRLIYYSQIVNDFQKGDIAEGYSVSREKKESFPLTVTSAQKNPTAFYLCASSKPRVSTNEKLFFGSGTQLSVL.

Within the sample, this clone is hyperexpanded. Other DNA sequences in this sample translate to the same CDR3. The J gene is TRBJ2-7, the V gene TRBV6-6, with 12 bases that match TRBD1. The CDR3 loop spans 15 amino acids. V lost 6 bases to trimming and J lost 3 bases; unmatched junction nucleotides: 6. Germline values: CDR1 MNHNY, CDR2 SVGAGI (reference sequence). Here the CDR3 DNA reads TGTGCCAGCAGAAAGGGACAGGGGGCCTTCTACGAGCAGTACTTC. Translating gives CASRKGQGAFYEQYF.

The chain combines TRBV7-9 with TRBJ2-7; D is perhaps TRBD1 (6 bases). The germline gives CDR1 SEHNR, CDR2 FQNEAQ (reference sequence). Trimming pared 1 base from V and 6 bases from J, leaving 10 bases between. This CDR3 comprises 13 residues. DNA for the CDR3: TGTGCCAGCAGCTTAGAGGGGGAGAGCGAGCAGTACTTC. Its protein product is CASSLEGESEQYF.

The chain employs TRBV19 and TRBJ2-3; D gene ambiguous. V was pared by 3 bases and J by 5 bases, with 12 bases between. CDR1 and CDR2 from the germline V gene are LNHDA and SQIVND (reference sequence). This CDR3 is built from 14 residues. The chain's CDR3 is CASSMAELRDTQYF. CDR3 DNA: TGTGCCAGTAGTATGGCAGAACTAAGAGATACGCAGTATTTT. The variable domain in full, with the rest retrieved from reference TRBV19 and TRBJ2-3, is DGGITQSPKYLFRKEGQNVTLSCEQNLNHDAMYWYRQDPGQGLRLIYYSQIVNDFQKGDIAEGYSVSREKKESFPLTVTSAQKNPTAFYLCASSMAELRDTQYFGPGTRLTVL.

This clone was observed a single time. This sequence joins TRBV5-1 and TRBJ2-1, with D perhaps matching TRBD2 (8 bases). Trimming shortened V by 1 base and J by 4 bases, and 15 bases separated the two germline ends. The CDR3 length is 16 residues. Germline V gene data show CDR1 as SGHRS and CDR2 as YFSETQ. The CDR3 region has the DNA TGCGCCAGCAGCTTGAGCGGGGGACAGCCTTACAATGAGCAGTTCTTC. This sequence encodes CASSLSGGQPYNEQFF.

The rearrangement uses TRBV10-3 and TRBJ1-5, with a possible D match to TRBD1 (5 bases). The length of the CDR3 is 13 residues. Trimming removed 6 bases from V and 3 bases from J, with 9 bases in between. Germline CDR1 and CDR2: ENHRY and SYGVKD. The CDR3 sequence is CAISDSYNQPQHF. In DNA form, the CDR3 reads TGTGCCATCAGCGACAGCTACAATCAGCCCCAGCATTTT.

The chain recombines TRBV11-2 with TRBJ2-3, with TRBD2 matching 9 bases. V trimming: 3 bases; J trimming: 2 bases; junction bases outside the gene matches: 3. CDR3 length: 15 amino acids. CDR1 SGHAT and CDR2 FQNNGV come from the germline V gene. The CDR3 nucleotides are TGTGCCAGCAGCTTCGCGGGGGGGACCACAGATACGCAGTATTTT. Translated: CASSFAGGTTDTQYF.

This sequence joins TRBV7-9 and TRBJ1-4, with D maybe TRBD1 (5 bases). Between the trimmed V and J ends, which lost 10 bases and 8 bases, there was a span of 20 bases. The CDR3 totals 14 residues. Germline lookup yields CDR1 SEHNR and CDR2 FQNEAQ (reference sequence). As DNA, the CDR3 is TGTGCCACCGTTGGGGGGAACGCGGAGGAAAAACTGTTTTTT. It translates to CATVGGNAEEKLFF.

The chain links TRBV24-1 to TRBJ2-5; D is unclear. The CDR3 spans 11 residues. Trimming removed 3 bases at V and 5 bases at J, with 3 bases between. From germline, CDR1 is KGHDR and CDR2 SFDVKD. In DNA, the CDR3 is TGTGCCACCAGTGATGCGGAGACCCAGTACTTC. Residues: CATSDAETQYF.

Only one count was recorded for this clone. The chain recombines TRBV11-3 with TRBJ2-3; 11 bases line up with TRBD2. CDR3 size: 14 residues. V lost 10 bases and J lost 1; bases outside the gene matches: 4. Germline lookup yields CDR1 SGHNT and CDR2 YENEEA. The CDR3 DNA sequence: TGTGCCACTTCGGGACTAGCGGGCACAGATACGCAGTATTTT. It specifies CATSGLAGTDTQYF.

This rearrangement joins TRBV1 to TRBJ1-1. TRBV1 constitutes a pseudogene. The CDR3 is made up of 15 amino acids. The CDR3 DNA reads TGCACCAGCTCCGGGGTTTTTCCTATGAACACTGAAGCTTTCTTT. Encoded protein: CTSSGVFPMNTEAFF.

The V gene is TRBV7-8, the J gene TRBJ2-7, with D possibly TRBD2 on 6 matching bases. The germline CDR1 and CDR2 sequences are SGHVS and FQNEAQ. V dropped 2 bases and J dropped 0 bases, with 14 bases sitting between them. CDR3 length: 16 residues. This CDR3 is CASSLSLSGISYEQYF. The CDR3 nucleotides read TGTGCCAGCAGCTTATCCCTTAGCGGAATCTCCTACGAGCAGTACTTC.

CDR3 in DNA: TGTGCCAGCAGCTCCCGAGGTCCGTACGAGCAGTACTTC. Translation: CASSSRGPYEQYF. This chain uses TRBV7-9 with TRBJ2-7, with D unresolved. V was pared by 4 bases and J by 4 bases, with 11 bases between. CDR1 and CDR2 from the germline V gene are SEHNR and FQNEAQ (reference sequence). CDR3 length: 13 residues.

The J gene is TRBJ2-2, the V gene TRBV5-4; D is unresolved. This CDR3 comprises 14 residues. Trimming took 0 bases from V and 4 from J, leaving 7 bases between them. The V gene's germline CDR1 is SGHNT and CDR2 YYREEE (reference sequence). The CDR3 nucleotides are TGTGCCAGCAGCTTGGCACAGTCCACCGGGGAGCTGTTTTTT. This codes for CASSLAQSTGELFF.

The chain has TRBV5-8 and TRBJ1-2; possible D gene TRBD1, 6 bases. This CDR3 is 15 amino acids long. CDR1 and CDR2 from the germline V gene are SGHTS and YDEGEE. The V end lost 2 bases, the J end lost 4 bases, and 15 bases lay between the germline ends. The CDR3 sequence is CASSFLTAGAYGYTF. The CDR3 DNA follows: TGTGCCAGCAGCTTTTTAACTGCAGGGGCCTATGGCTACACCTTC.

The V call is TRBV27, the J call TRBJ1-6; 7 bases line up with TRBD1. CDR1 and CDR2 from the germline V gene are MNHEY and SMNVEV (reference sequence). Unmatched junction bases numbered 2, after V lost 4 bases and J lost 8 bases. CDR3 length equals 13 residues. The CDR3 bases are TGTGCCAGCAGTTGGGACAGCTATTCACCCCTCCACTTT. It is translated as CASSWDSYSPLHF.

This chain links TRBV5-1 with TRBJ2-7, with 8 nucleotides matching TRBD1. Germline V CDR1 and CDR2: SGHRS, YFSETQ. Trimming at V came to 5 bases and at J to 4 bases, leaving 8 bases not matched to a gene. This CDR3 is 14 amino acids long. This chain's CDR3 is CASSLGQDKYEQYF. In DNA form, the CDR3 reads TGCGCCAGCAGTCTGGGACAGGACAAATACGAGCAGTACTTC.

The gene calls are TRBV6-5 and TRBJ1-5, with D unresolved. Germline V CDR1 and CDR2: MNHEY, SVGAGI. V gave up 4 bases and J gave up 2 bases, with 12 bases separating them. The CDR3 is made up of 15 amino acids. This CDR3 reads CASSSGSGGNQPQHF. In DNA, the CDR3 is TGTGCCAGCAGTTCGGGGAGTGGCGGCAATCAGCCCCAGCATTTT.

This clone was observed a few times. The chain employs TRBV11-2 and TRBJ2-1; D is unclear. Trimming removed 5 bases from V and 6 bases from J, with 8 bases in between. The CDR3 is 12 amino acids. Germline CDR1 is SGHAT and CDR2 is FQNNGV. The DNA of the CDR3 is TGTGCCAGCAGCCCGAATAGCAATGAGCAGTTCTTC. Its translation is CASSPNSNEQFF.